The 27 T cell receptor beta chains in this list originate from one sample, sequenced in a study of shared clonotypes between healthy human individuals. Sequencing used immunoSEQ multiplex PCR; TCRdb keeps in-frame clones, though not all of them. The sample shows 950,000 to 1,300,000 clones, under 80% of them seen only once. The sequencing input was memory CD4+ T cells sorted from blood. Indicated subset: CD45RA-negative fraction. The receptors originated from a man in his late teens or twenties in good health.

The CDR3 loop reads CASSLFGQSNTEAFF. The CDR3 nucleotides are TGTGCCAGCAGTCTCTTCGGGCAGTCGAACACTGAAGCTTTCTTT. V and J are TRBV27 and TRBJ1-1; D gene uncertain. This CDR3 region has 15 residues. Trimming left V 5 bases short and J 1 base short, with 14 bases between. Germline V gives CDR1 MNHEY, CDR2 SMNVEV (reference sequence).

The rearrangement joins TRBV11-2 to TRBJ2-1; TRBD2 is a possible D gene (7 bases). Per germline, CDR1 SGHAT and CDR2 FQNNGV. Between the trimmed V and J ends, which lost 3 bases and 3 bases, there was a span of 15 bases. The CDR3 is 16 residues long. In nucleotides, the CDR3 is TGTGCCAGCAGCTTGGGGGGAGGGGGAATCTACAATGAGCAGTTCTTC. Protein product: CASSLGGGGIYNEQFF. Based on the CDR3 plus reference TRBV11-2 and TRBJ2-1, the full variable domain is EAGVAQSPRYKIIEKRQSVAFWCNPISGHATLYWYQQILGQGPKLLIQFQNNGVVDDSQLPKDRFSAERLKGVDSTLKIQPAKLEDSAVYLCASSLGGGGIYNEQFFGPGTRLTVL.

The chain uses TRBV18 and TRBJ2-3; D ambiguous. The germline V gene encodes CDR1 KGHSH and CDR2 LQKENI. CDR3 length equals 14 residues. V dropped 2 bases and J dropped 2 bases, with 8 bases sitting between them. CDR3 DNA sequence: TGTGCCAGCTCACCAGCAGGAATCACAGATACGCAGTATTTT. Residues: CASSPAGITDTQYF.

The CDR3 loop reads CASSLGLVSYEQYF. CDR3 nucleotide sequence: TGTGCCAGCAGCTTGGGACTAGTTAGCTACGAGCAGTACTTC. V gene TRBV5-5 combines with J gene TRBJ2-7; possible D gene TRBD2, 6 bases. With 0 bases removed from V and 3 bases from J, the gap between germline ends came to 10 bases. The germline V gene has CDR1 SGHKS and CDR2 YYEKEE (reference sequence). The CDR3 spans 14 residues.

The chain links TRBV5-1 to TRBJ2-3; D may be TRBD1 (6 bases). Looked up from germline, CDR1 is SGHRS and CDR2 is YFSETQ. Trimming took 3 bases from V and 5 from J, leaving 16 bases between them. The CDR3 is made up of 15 amino acids. The CDR3: CASSYLKGVEDTQYF. The CDR3 DNA reads TGCGCCAGCAGCTACCTAAAGGGGGTTGAAGATACGCAGTATTTT.

The V gene is TRBV6-1, the J gene TRBJ2-7; D unclear. In germline, CDR1 is MNHNS, CDR2 SASEGT. This CDR3 has 15 amino acids. Trimming left V 2 bases short and J 2 bases short, with 13 bases between. The CDR3 region is CASSELYGPTYEQYF. In nucleotides, the CDR3 is TGTGCCAGCAGTGAATTGTACGGGCCAACCTACGAGCAGTACTTC.

Note on this clone: This same CDR3 is encoded by further DNA sequences in the sample. The chain is built from TRBV11-2 and TRBJ2-2; D not certain. The germline V gene encodes CDR1 SGHAT and CDR2 FQNNGV. This CDR3 comprises 14 residues. Trimming took 2 bases from V and 2 from J, leaving 6 bases between them. The CDR3: CASSLQENTGELFF. CDR3 in DNA: TGTGCCAGCAGCTTACAGGAAAACACCGGGGAGCTGTTTTTT. The whole variable domain, remainder taken from reference TRBV11-2 and TRBJ2-2, is EAGVAQSPRYKIIEKRQSVAFWCNPISGHATLYWYQQILGQGPKLLIQFQNNGVVDDSQLPKDRFSAERLKGVDSTLKIQPAKLEDSAVYLCASSLQENTGELFFGEGSRLTVL.

With regard to this clone: One end of the junction varies from germline; a read error may be responsible. In DNA, the CDR3 is TGTGCCAGCAGCCTAGACACTGAAGCTTTCTTT. The encoded protein is CASSLDTEAFF. The gene calls are TRBV11-2 and TRBJ1-1; D not resolved. CDR3 length: 11 residues. CDR1 is SGHAT, CDR2 FQNNGV, per germline.

The table lists this clone with a count of one. The V call is TRBV5-6, the J call TRBJ2-3; D is perhaps TRBD2 (6 bases). In germline, CDR1 is SGHDT, CDR2 YYEEEE. V was clipped by 4 bases and J by 2 bases, with 23 bases between them. The CDR3 length is 18 residues. For the CDR3, the DNA is TGTGCCAGCAGCAAGAATCACAACCCGGGGGAACTCACAGATACGCAGTATTTT. Protein: CASSKNHNPGELTDTQYF.

This chain links TRBV7-3 with TRBJ2-3; no definite D call. Per germline, CDR1 SGHTA and CDR2 FQGTGA. Deletions cut 2 bases from V and 2 bases from J, with 8 bases between. This CDR3 comprises 14 residues. This chain's CDR3 is CASSLGLVTDTQYF. Here the CDR3 DNA reads TGTGCCAGCAGCTTAGGGCTTGTCACAGATACGCAGTATTTT.

The gene calls are TRBV10-3 and TRBJ1-1; a possible D gene is TRBD1 (6 bases). Germline lookup yields CDR1 ENHRY and CDR2 SYGVKD. The CDR3 contains 13 residues. Trimming pared 8 bases from V and 0 bases from J, leaving 10 bases between. The CDR3 sequence is CAICQGLNTEAFF. Written as DNA, the CDR3 is TGTGCCATCTGCCAGGGGCTGAACACTGAAGCTTTCTTT.

The chain is built from TRBV5-4 and TRBJ2-7; the match to TRBD2 covers 8 bases. The CDR3 sequence is 14 residues long. The germline V gene encodes CDR1 SGHNT and CDR2 YYREEE (reference sequence). V gave up 0 bases and J gave up 4 bases; unmatched junction bases: 3. This chain's CDR3 is CASSLDGGVYEQYF. DNA of the CDR3: TGTGCCAGCAGCTTGGACGGGGGGGTATACGAGCAGTACTTC.

Only a few counts were recorded for this clone. A read error may be the cause here, since a much bigger clone is one base away. Other DNA variants within this sample encode the same CDR3. This rearrangement joins TRBV30 to TRBJ1-4; unclear D gene. This CDR3 contains 11 residues. Per the germline V gene, CDR1 is GTSNPN and CDR2 is SVGIG (reference sequence). V lost 0 bases to trimming and J lost 7 bases, with 3 bases between them. For the CDR3, the DNA is TGTGCCTGGAGTGTAAGTGAAAAACTGTTTTTT. Residues: CAWSVSEKLFF. Supplemented by reference TRBV30 and TRBJ1-4, the full variable domain reads SQTIHQWPATLVQPVGSPLSLECTVEGTSNPNLYWYRQAAGRGLQLLFYSVGIGQISSEVPQNLSASRPQDRQFILSSKKLLLSDSGFYLCAWSVSEKLFFGSGTQLSVL.

This sequence joins TRBV7-8 and TRBJ1-1, with a tentative D call TRBD1 (5 bases). Trimming removed 1 base at V and 3 bases at J, with 12 bases between. The CDR3 runs to 15 residues. The germline V gene has CDR1 SGHVS and CDR2 FQNEAQ. CDR3 protein: CASSLVQGSYTEAFF. DNA for the CDR3: TGTGCCAGCAGCTTAGTCCAGGGATCCTACACTGAAGCTTTCTTT. Combining the CDR3 with reference TRBV7-8 and TRBJ1-1 gives the whole variable domain GAGVSQSPRYKVAKRGQDVALRCDPISGHVSLFWYQQALGQGPEFLTYFQNEAQLDKSGLPSDRFFAERPEGSVSTLKIQRTQQEDSAVYLCASSLVQGSYTEAFFGQGTRLTVV.

The chain carries TRBV9 and TRBJ1-1; unclear D gene. The ends were cut back, 0 bases at V and 1 base at J, with 13 bases in the middle. CDR1 is SGDLS, CDR2 YYNGEE, per germline. The CDR3 consists of 16 residues. CDR3 protein: CASSVGVLPANTEAFF. The CDR3 coding sequence is TGTGCCAGCAGCGTAGGAGTTCTGCCTGCGAACACTGAAGCTTTCTTT.

The chain has TRBV6-4 and TRBJ1-1; no clear D gene. In germline, CDR1 is MRHNA, CDR2 SNTAGT. The V end lost 4 bases, the J end lost 0 bases, and 6 bases lay between the germline ends. The CDR3 sequence is 13 residues long. DNA for the CDR3: TGTGCCAGCAGTGTTTCGATGAACACTGAAGCTTTCTTT. This encodes CASSVSMNTEAFF.

This clone was seen a few times. The chain employs TRBV5-8 and TRBJ2-5; tentative D call: TRBD2 (6 bases). Trimming cost V 0 bases and J 1 base, with 16 bases left between them. Germline CDR1 is SGHTS and CDR2 is YDEGEE. The CDR3 covers 17 residues. The CDR3: CASSLGSSGGAQETQYF. For the CDR3, the DNA is TGTGCCAGCAGCTTGGGTAGCAGCGGCGGGGCCCAAGAGACCCAGTACTTC.

This clone is a singleton in its sample. The V and J genes are TRBV7-8 and TRBJ1-5; tentatively, D is TRBD1 (5 bases). Trimming pared 2 bases from V and 5 bases from J, leaving 16 bases between. Germline CDR1 reads SGHVS; CDR2 reads FQNEAQ. This CDR3 is 16 amino acids long. The DNA for the CDR3 is TGTGCCAGCAGCTTAAAACAGGTCCGGGGGGATCAGCCCCAGCATTTT. Translated, it gives CASSLKQVRGDQPQHF.

V usage is TRBV5-1 and J usage is TRBJ1-2, with a possible D match to TRBD1 (5 bases). The V gene's germline CDR1 is SGHRS and CDR2 YFSETQ. This CDR3 has 14 residues. V was trimmed by 4 bases and J by 0 bases, leaving 10 bases between them. The CDR3 DNA sequence: TGCGCCAGCAGCCCGACAGTCTCTAACTATGGCTACACCTTC. This gives the protein CASSPTVSNYGYTF.

The chain recombines TRBV7-2 with TRBJ2-1; TRBD2 aligns across 8 bases. Germline lookup yields CDR1 SGHTA and CDR2 FQGNSA. V trimming: 2 bases; J trimming: 7 bases; junction bases outside the gene matches: 7. The CDR3 runs 15 residues. CDR3 bases: TGTGCCAGCAGCTTAAAGGGACTAGGAACTAATGAGCAGTTCTTC. Protein product: CASSLKGLGTNEQFF.

The V gene is TRBV4-1, the J gene TRBJ1-4; the D is unclear. The CDR3 runs 16 residues. Germline V gene sequence: CDR1 MGHRA, CDR2 YSYEKL. Trimming removed 0 bases at V and 2 bases at J, with 10 bases between. The CDR3 protein is CASSQDLFRTNEKLFF. In DNA, the CDR3 is TGCGCCAGCAGCCAAGATCTATTCAGGACTAATGAAAAACTGTTTTTT.

As for this clone: The same CDR3 arises from other DNA sequences in this sample as well. The V call is TRBV29-1, the J call TRBJ2-5; maybe TRBD1 (6 bases). CDR3 length: 10 residues. The V and J ends lost 7 bases and 7 bases respectively, with 10 bases between them. CDR1 is SQVTM and CDR2 is ANQGSEA in the germline V gene. CDR3 residues: CSALGGTQYF. The CDR3 nucleotides read TGCAGCGCTCTAGGGGGGACCCAGTACTTC.

The V and J genes are TRBV4-3 and TRBJ2-7; weak D call: TRBD2 (5 bases). With 2 bases removed from V and 2 bases from J, the gap between germline ends came to 10 bases. From germline, CDR1 is LGHNA and CDR2 YSLEER. CDR3 length: 14 residues. In nucleotides, the CDR3 is TGCGCCAGCAGCCAACGTTCCGGGGCCTACGAGCAGTACTTC. It codes for CASSQRSGAYEQYF.

This clone has a handful of counts. This chain joins TRBV11-2 and TRBJ1-2; D is perhaps TRBD1 (6 bases). Between the trimmed V and J ends, which lost 4 bases and 5 bases, there was a span of 11 bases. CDR1 is SGHAT, CDR2 FQNNGV, per germline. The CDR3 covers 13 residues. CDR3 DNA sequence: TGTGCCAGCAGCTCTATACAGGGATATGGCTACACCTTC. Amino acid sequence: CASSSIQGYGYTF.

The CDR3 protein is CASSPSKVGGELFF. CDR3 coding DNA: TGTGCCAGCTCACCTTCGAAGGTTGGCGGGGAGCTGTTTTTT. The chain uses TRBV18 and TRBJ2-2; no reliable D call. The germline V gene encodes CDR1 KGHSH and CDR2 LQKENI. Between the trimmed V and J ends, which lost 3 bases and 7 bases, there was a span of 12 bases. CDR3 size: 14 residues. Drawing the rest from reference TRBV18 and TRBJ2-2, the complete variable domain is NAGVMQNPRHLVRRRGQEARLRCSPMKGHSHVYWYRQLPEEGLKFMVYLQKENIIDESGMPKERFSAEFPKEGPSILRIQQVVRGDSAAYFCASSPSKVGGELFFGEGSRLTVL.

Points on this clone: The same CDR3 can be traced to other DNA sequences in this sample. CDR3 loop: CAWSKGQDNSPLHF. The CDR3 nucleotides are TGTGCCTGGAGCAAGGGACAGGATAATTCACCCCTCCACTTT. V is TRBV30 and J is TRBJ1-6; 8 bases match TRBD1. The CDR3 contains 14 residues. Germline V gives CDR1 GTSNPN, CDR2 SVGIG (reference sequence). V lost 3 bases and J lost 5; bases outside the gene matches: 3. The full variable domain, rest sourced from reference TRBV30 and TRBJ1-6, is SQTIHQWPATLVQPVGSPLSLECTVEGTSNPNLYWYRQAAGRGLQLLFYSVGIGQISSEVPQNLSASRPQDRQFILSSKKLLLSDSGFYLCAWSKGQDNSPLHFGNGTRLTVT.

The chain has TRBV7-9 and TRBJ1-6; tentative D call: TRBD1 (5 bases). V lost 7 bases to trimming and J lost 10 bases, with 11 bases between them. Germline CDR1 reads SEHNR; CDR2 reads FQNEAQ (reference sequence). This CDR3 has 12 residues. For the CDR3, the DNA is TGTGCCAGCACCATGGGGGGATCACCCCTCCACTTT. Protein product: CASTMGGSPLHF.